This T cell receptor (beta chain) was captured in a study of control samples from healthy donors and cancer patients. The repertoire was sequenced with immunoSEQ multiplex PCR; TCRdb's copy has only in-frame clones and lacks some. There are tens of thousands of clones in the sample; around 90% occur only once, and roughly 2% lies in the top ten. The germline CDR1 and CDR2 sequences are SGHTA and FQGNSA. Deletions cut 0 bases from V and 6 bases from J, with 8 bases between. The CDR3 extends over 13 amino acids. V and J are TRBV7-2 and TRBJ1-1, with D hard to call. Source material: PBMCs. The receptor was isolated from a woman aged 60 to 75 with head and neck cancer. The CDR3 nucleotides read TGTGCCAGCAGCTTAGCGGGTGGCGCTGAAGCTTTCTTT. This codes for CASSLAGGAEAFF.